Here is one T cell receptor (beta chain) with its context. What it binds is not known. This sample is part of a study of T cells in Graves' hyperthyroidism and ophthalmopathy. Whole-study results and caveats: The authors' 13 V-J model separated ophthalmopathy from stable hyperthyroidism.

V shed 3 bases and J shed 6 bases, with 3 bases lying between them. The CDR3 has 10 residues. Patients aged 18 to 65 had newly diagnosed hyperthyroidism lasting under 2 months. Clinical symptoms, serum thyroxine and TRAb, thyroid ultrasound and orbital computed tomography were used for the diagnoses. The sample, blood from the first hyperthyroidism diagnosis, precedes any ophthalmopathy symptoms. Authors of the study amplified TCR beta CDR3 regions from RNA transcripts. With the HTBI primer set, the TCR CDR3 went through a first round of RT-PCR. From the multiplex PCR reads, TCRdb called clonotypes with MiXCR, one entry per CDR3 protein. The sample records fewer than 25,000 distinct CDR3 sequences, around 50% being singletons.

The sequenced sample was blood. This clonotype originated in a woman aged 40 to 50 with Graves' hyperthyroidism that later progressed to Graves' ophthalmopathy. The chain employs TRBV12-3 or TRBV12-4 and TRBJ2-7, with D uncertain. CDR3 sequence reads: CASSLGEQYF. CDR3 nucleotides: TGTGCCAGCAGTTTGGGCGAGCAGTACTTC.